Shown below are 29 T cell receptor beta chains from a single sample sequenced in a study of T cells in pancreatic ductal adenocarcinoma (dated by TCRdb to 2016 to 2017). The protocol used for the library was the immunoSEQ multiplex PCR assay. Entries here come from immuneACCESS through TCRdb and include only in-frame sequences with V and J called. Some clones fail to appear in such tables; in the studies checked, an unresolved V gene covers under half of the shortfall, and the cause of the remainder is unknown. In this sample the table shows 100,000 or so clones, roughly 96% of which occur a single time. 3.1% of the sample comes from the top ten. Pancreatic ductal adenocarcinoma patients who had undergone surgery without neoadjuvant therapy were selected. Sequencing used PBMCs. The receptors stem from a human donor with pancreatic ductal adenocarcinoma.

The chain is built from TRBV6-1 and TRBJ2-7; 8 nucleotides line up with TRBD2. Per germline, CDR1 MNHNS and CDR2 SASEGT. V lost 11 bases, J lost 3 bases, and 15 bases stayed unmatched. This CDR3 has 15 residues. This chain's CDR3 is CADTASGGGNYEQYF. CDR3 nucleotide sequence: TGTGCCGACACCGCTTCAGGCGGGGGGAACTACGAGCAGTACTTC.

The chain carries TRBV9 and TRBJ2-3, with 11 bases that match TRBD2. J lost 0 bases, V lost 0 bases, and 6 bases had no gene match. This CDR3 is built from 18 residues. Germline lookup yields CDR1 SGDLS and CDR2 YYNGEE. The CDR3 is CASSVVGTSGSSTDTQYF. CDR3 nucleotides: TGTGCCAGCAGCGTAGTCGGGACTAGCGGATCTAGCACAGATACGCAGTATTTT.

This clone turned up a few times. J is TRBJ2-2 and V is TRBV5-1, with D tentatively TRBD2 (6 bases). CDR1 is SGHRS and CDR2 is YFSETQ in the germline V gene. V was cut by 6 bases and J by 0 bases, with 9 bases left in between. The CDR3 runs 14 residues. The CDR3 region is CASNPGANTGELFF. In DNA form, the CDR3 reads TGCGCCAGCAACCCGGGAGCGAACACCGGGGAGCTGTTTTTT.

J is TRBJ2-3 and V is TRBV30; 15 bases line up with TRBD2. The CDR3 contains 14 residues. The trim removed 5 bases at V and 6 bases at J, leaving 3 bases unmatched. The V gene's germline CDR1 is GTSNPN and CDR2 SVGIG (reference sequence). The CDR3 region has the DNA TGTGCCTGGTCGGGACTAGCGGGAGGCGATACGCAGTATTTT. Its translation: CAWSGLAGGDTQYF. Variable domain in full (rest from reference TRBV30 and TRBJ2-3): SQTIHQWPATLVQPVGSPLSLECTVEGTSNPNLYWYRQAAGRGLQLLFYSVGIGQISSEVPQNLSASRPQDRQFILSSKKLLLSDSGFYLCAWSGLAGGDTQYFGPGTRLTVL.

This rearrangement joins TRBV20-1 to TRBJ2-2, with D unresolved. The CDR3 sequence is 11 residues long. Per germline, CDR1 DFQATT and CDR2 SNEGSKA (reference sequence). Between the trimmed V and J ends, which lost 3 bases and 6 bases, there was a span of 5 bases. Written as DNA, the CDR3 is TGCAGTGCTAGTCTCGCCGGGGAGCTGTTTTTT. This sequence encodes CSASLAGELFF.

The gene calls are TRBV7-2 and TRBJ2-7; 8 bases align to TRBD2. Germline loops: CDR1 SGHTA, CDR2 FQGNSA. This CDR3 has 16 residues. V lost 2 bases to trimming and J lost 7 bases; unmatched junction nucleotides: 13. The CDR3 sequence: CASSLSFAGGLGEQYF. CDR3 DNA sequence: TGTGCCAGCAGCTTATCTTTTGCGGGAGGACTTGGGGAGCAGTACTTC.

The genes are TRBV7-6 and TRBJ2-7, with TRBD2 matching over 14 bases. The germline CDR1 and CDR2 sequences are SGHVS and FNYEAQ. Losses at the gene ends were 5 bases for V and 5 bases for J; bases not matched to a gene: 8. The CDR3 sequence is 16 residues long. The CDR3 DNA is TGTGCCAGCAGCAAAAGCGGGACTAGCGGGAGTAACGAGCAGTACTTC. This sequence encodes CASSKSGTSGSNEQYF.

This chain uses TRBV7-9 with TRBJ1-2; perhaps TRBD1 as D (5 bases). Germline V gene sequence: CDR1 SEHNR, CDR2 FQNEAQ (reference sequence). The CDR3 runs to 17 residues. Trimming stripped 1 base from V and 4 bases from J, with 19 bases between. Here the CDR3 reads CASSLGLWTPRGYGYTF. Written as DNA, the CDR3 is TGTGCCAGCAGCTTAGGGCTTTGGACACCAAGGGGCTATGGCTACACCTTC. Full variable domain (missing parts from reference TRBV7-9 and TRBJ1-2): DTGVSQNPRHKITKRGQNVTFRCDPISEHNRLYWYRQTLGQGPEFLTYFQNEAQLEKSRLLSDRFSAERPKGSFSTLEIQRTEQGDSAMYLCASSLGLWTPRGYGYTFGSGTRLTVV.

The CDR3 spells CASSNGQGRTENIQYF. The CDR3, as DNA: TGTGCCAGCAGCAACGGACAGGGGAGGACGGAAAACATTCAGTACTTC. The chain carries TRBV11-1 and TRBJ2-4; 9 bases align to TRBD1. The J segment lost 5 bases and the V segment lost 5 bases, leaving 10 bases of the junction unmatched. Germline V CDR1 and CDR2: SGHAT, FQDESV (reference sequence). This CDR3 contains 16 residues.

This clone was seen only a few times. This chain uses TRBV4-3 with TRBJ2-3, with 9 bases that match TRBD2. Germline assignment: CDR1 LGHNA and CDR2 YSLEER. CDR3 length equals 17 residues. V lost 3 bases, J lost 6 bases, and 13 bases stayed unmatched. The CDR3 coding sequence is TGCGCCAGCAGCCACTACCGCCCTGGACTAGCGCCTGATACGCAGTATTTT. It specifies CASSHYRPGLAPDTQYF.

The J gene is TRBJ2-3, the V gene TRBV18; 7 bases are a match to TRBD1. The CDR3 totals 16 residues. Germline CDR1 is KGHSH and CDR2 is LQKENI. J was trimmed by 5 bases and V by 2 bases; bases with no gene match: 10. CDR3 sequence (DNA): TGTGCCAGCTCACCAATGACAGGGAGAGTGGGAGATACGCAGTATTTT. It codes for CASSPMTGRVGDTQYF.

This sequence joins TRBV11-2 and TRBJ2-1; D call uncertain. Germline V gene data show CDR1 as SGHAT and CDR2 as FQNNGV. V lost 7 bases and J lost 5, with 18 bases in between. The CDR3 totals 15 residues. The chain's CDR3 is CASIPSWAVDNEQFF. The CDR3 DNA reads TGTGCCAGCATCCCCAGTTGGGCAGTAGACAATGAGCAGTTCTTC.

The CDR3 region is CASGLTGQWEVQYF. The CDR3 DNA sequence: TGTGCCAGCGGCTTAACGGGACAGTGGGAGGTGCAGTACTTC. The chain has TRBV28 and TRBJ2-7; weak D call: TRBD1 (7 bases). Trimming took 8 bases from V and 9 from J, leaving 23 bases between them. The length of the CDR3 is 14 residues. CDR1 and CDR2 from the germline V gene are MDHEN and SYDVKM. Together with reference TRBV28 and TRBJ2-7, the CDR3 gives the full variable domain: DVKVTQSSRYLVKRTGEKVFLECVQDMDHENMFWYRQDPGLGLRLIYFSYDVKMKEKGDIPEGYSVSREKKERFSLILESASTNQTSMYLCASGLTGQWEVQYFGPGTRLTVT.

The chain couples TRBV4-1 to TRBJ2-1; 11 bases fit TRBD2. V shed 5 bases, J shed 3 bases, and the junction held 3 bases outside the gene matches. The CDR3 length is 15 residues. Germline CDR1 is MGHRA and CDR2 is YSYEKL. This CDR3 reads CASSYSGRVYNEQFF. The CDR3 nucleotides read TGCGCCAGCAGCTATAGCGGGAGGGTCTACAATGAGCAGTTCTTC.

The CDR3 loop reads CASSEPGQGRDTQYF. The CDR3 DNA follows: TGTGCCAGCAGTGAACCGGGACAGGGTCGAGATACGCAGTATTTT. The V gene is TRBV6-1, the J gene TRBJ2-3; 9 bases map to TRBD1. The V gene's germline CDR1 is MNHNS and CDR2 SASEGT. The CDR3 runs 15 residues. J lost 5 bases, V lost 2 bases, and 5 bases had no gene match.

V gene TRBV25-1 combines with J gene TRBJ2-7; 8 bases fit TRBD2. The CDR3 length is 15 residues. V was pared by 4 bases and J by 8 bases, with 13 bases of the junction left unmatched. The germline V gene encodes CDR1 MGHDK and CDR2 SYGVNS. Here the CDR3 DNA reads TGTGCCAGCAGTGGGGCGGGAGGTTATCCTACGCAGCAGTACTTC. The encoded protein is CASSGAGGYPTQQYF.

The rearrangement joins TRBV2 to TRBJ2-3; 8 bases are shared with TRBD1. V was clipped by 6 bases and J by 4 bases; unmatched bases: 9. In germline, CDR1 is SNHLY, CDR2 FYNNEI. The CDR3 has 15 residues. The CDR3 sequence: CASSVGQGRADTQYF. DNA for the CDR3: TGTGCCAGCAGCGTCGGACAGGGAAGGGCAGATACGCAGTATTTT.

The J gene is TRBJ2-2, the V gene TRBV5-4; 8 positions match TRBD2. V lost 2 bases and J lost 5; bases outside the gene matches: 8. The CDR3 is 16 amino acids. Per germline, CDR1 SGHNT and CDR2 YYREEE (reference sequence). CDR3 sequence: CASSFGAGDITGELFF. In DNA, the CDR3 is TGTGCCAGCAGCTTCGGAGCGGGAGATATAACCGGGGAGCTGTTTTTT.

The chain joins TRBV9 to TRBJ1-2; D remains unclear. The germline V gene has CDR1 SGDLS and CDR2 YYNGEE. V lost 0 bases and J lost 1, with 4 bases in between. The CDR3 contains 13 residues. The CDR3 DNA is TGTGCCAGCAGCGTAGGCAGTAACTATGGCTACACCTTC. It translates to CASSVGSNYGYTF. The full variable domain, completed using reference TRBV9 and TRBJ1-2, is DSGVTQTPKHLITATGQRVTLRCSPRSGDLSVYWYQQSLDQGLQFLIQYYNGEERAKGNILERFSAQQFPDLHSELNLSSLELGDSALYFCASSVGSNYGYTFGSGTRLTVV.

This chain uses TRBV27 with TRBJ2-7, with 12 nucleotides matching TRBD2. This CDR3 comprises 17 residues. CDR1 MNHEY and CDR2 SMNVEV come from the germline V gene (reference sequence). Trimming cost V 6 bases and J 0 bases; bases outside gene matches: 9. The CDR3, as DNA: TGTGCCAGCAGCCGACTAGCGGGAGTCCAAAGCTCCTACGAGCAGTACTTC. Encoded protein: CASSRLAGVQSSYEQYF.

CDR3 DNA: TGCGCCAGCAGTAGGGACAGGGGTACAGATACGCAGTATTTT. This sequence encodes CASSRDRGTDTQYF. This sequence joins TRBV5-1 and TRBJ2-3, with 10 positions matching TRBD1. Germline V CDR1 and CDR2: SGHRS, YFSETQ. CDR3 length: 14 amino acids. The V gene end was trimmed by 5 bases and the J gene end by 3 bases; junction bases not matched to a gene: 3.

This clone has only a few counts. The chain is built from TRBV28 and TRBJ1-5; D perhaps matches TRBD1 (6 bases). This CDR3 has 12 residues. In germline, CDR1 is MDHEN, CDR2 SYDVKM. Trimming cost V 6 bases and J 6 bases, with 9 bases left between them. The CDR3 protein is CASRQGSQPQHF. The CDR3 DNA is TGTGCCAGCAGACAGGGTTCTCAGCCCCAGCATTTT.

The J gene is TRBJ2-5, the V gene TRBV30; a weak D match, TRBD1 (5 bases). Trimming cost V 0 bases and J 5 bases, with 13 bases left between them. CDR1 and CDR2 from the germline V gene are GTSNPN and SVGIG (reference sequence). The CDR3 runs to 14 residues. The CDR3 sequence: CAWSVSGFGETQYF. The CDR3 nucleotides read TGTGCCTGGAGTGTTTCAGGGTTTGGGGAGACCCAGTACTTC.

The chain uses TRBV5-8 and TRBJ1-5, with TRBD1 as a possible D gene (5 bases). Between the trimmed V and J ends, which lost 1 base and 9 bases, there was a span of 17 bases. The CDR3 runs to 15 residues. Germline V CDR1 and CDR2: SGHTS, YDEGEE. This CDR3 reads CASSLNTGQFGPQHF. CDR3 bases: TGTGCCAGCAGCTTGAATACCGGACAATTTGGGCCCCAGCATTTT.

V usage is TRBV25-1 and J usage is TRBJ2-7; maybe TRBD1 (5 bases). This CDR3 is built from 16 residues. Deletions cut 3 bases from V and 4 bases from J, with 19 bases between. The germline gives CDR1 MGHDK, CDR2 SYGVNS. For the CDR3, the DNA is TGTGCCAGCAGTGAGCTATCCCTTCAGGGCAGGTACGAGCAGTACTTC. Translation gives CASSELSLQGRYEQYF.

This clone was seen once. The rearrangement uses TRBV7-2 and TRBJ2-7; the D gene is possibly TRBD2 (6 bases). Germline CDR1 reads SGHTA; CDR2 reads FQGNSA. The CDR3 sequence is 14 residues long. The V end lost 5 bases, the J end lost 7 bases, and 18 bases lay between the germline ends. DNA of the CDR3: TGTGCCAGCAGCCCACTAGCTGCCACGGGTGAGCAGTACTTC. Translating it yields CASSPLAATGEQYF.

The rearrangement joins TRBV7-2 to TRBJ1-5; 8 bases map to TRBD1. This CDR3 region has 18 residues. CDR1 SGHTA and CDR2 FQGNSA come from the germline V gene. The ends lost 1 base at V and 5 bases at J; junction bases unmatched: 13. DNA of the CDR3: TGTGCCAGCAGCTTAGGAGGACAGGGCAGTCGTTTTTATCAGCCCCAGCATTTT. Translated: CASSLGGQGSRFYQPQHF.

The chain combines TRBV7-3 with TRBJ1-1; TRBD1 matches at 9 bases. CDR1 is SGHTA, CDR2 FQGTGA, per germline. The J segment lost 5 bases and the V segment lost 3 bases, leaving 4 bases of the junction unmatched. CDR3 size: 14 residues. The CDR3 spells CASSFDRGETEAFF. DNA of the CDR3: TGTGCCAGCAGCTTCGACAGGGGGGAGACTGAAGCTTTCTTT.

The chain carries TRBV7-2 and TRBJ2-7; 12 bases are a match to TRBD2. The CDR3 runs to 18 residues. V was clipped by 1 base and J by 4 bases; unmatched bases: 11. Germline CDR1 and CDR2: SGHTA and FQGNSA. The chain's CDR3 is CASSLVGLAGGQEYEQYF. In DNA form, the CDR3 reads TGTGCCAGCAGCTTAGTGGGTCTAGCGGGAGGGCAGGAGTACGAGCAGTACTTC.